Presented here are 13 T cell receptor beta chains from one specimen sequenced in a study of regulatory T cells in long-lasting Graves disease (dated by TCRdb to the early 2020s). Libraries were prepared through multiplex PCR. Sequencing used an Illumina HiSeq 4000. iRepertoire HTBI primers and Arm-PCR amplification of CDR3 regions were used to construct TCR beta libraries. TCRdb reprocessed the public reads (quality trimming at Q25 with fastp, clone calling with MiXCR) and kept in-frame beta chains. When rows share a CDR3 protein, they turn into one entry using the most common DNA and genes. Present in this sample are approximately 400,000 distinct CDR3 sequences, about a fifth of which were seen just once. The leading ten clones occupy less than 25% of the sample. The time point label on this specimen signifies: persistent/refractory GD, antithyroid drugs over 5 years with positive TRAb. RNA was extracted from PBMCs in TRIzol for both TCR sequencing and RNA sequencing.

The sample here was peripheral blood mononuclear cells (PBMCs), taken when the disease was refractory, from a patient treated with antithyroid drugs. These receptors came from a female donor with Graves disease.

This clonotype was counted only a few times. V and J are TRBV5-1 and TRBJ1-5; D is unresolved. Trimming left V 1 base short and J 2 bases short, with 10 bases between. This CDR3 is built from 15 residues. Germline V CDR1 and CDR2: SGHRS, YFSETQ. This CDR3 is CASSLSGSGNQPQHF. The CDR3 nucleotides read TGCGCCAGCAGCTTGTCAGGATCGGGCAATCAGCCCCAGCATTTT.

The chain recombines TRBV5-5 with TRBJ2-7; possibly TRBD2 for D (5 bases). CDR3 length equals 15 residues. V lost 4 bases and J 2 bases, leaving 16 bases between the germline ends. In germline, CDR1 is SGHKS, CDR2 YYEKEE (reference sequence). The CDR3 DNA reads TGTGCCAGCAGCCCGCAGGACTCAACTACCTACGAGCAGTACTTC. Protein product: CASSPQDSTTYEQYF.

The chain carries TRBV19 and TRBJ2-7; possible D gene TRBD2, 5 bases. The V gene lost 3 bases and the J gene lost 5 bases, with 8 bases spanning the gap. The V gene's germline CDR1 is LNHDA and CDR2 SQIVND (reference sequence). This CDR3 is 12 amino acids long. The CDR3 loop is CASSIYGDEQYF. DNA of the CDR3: TGTGCCAGTAGTATCTACGGGGACGAGCAGTACTTC.

The CDR3 region is CSARGETSGRSHQETQYF. The CDR3 nucleotides are TGCAGTGCTAGAGGGGAGACTAGCGGGAGGTCACACCAAGAGACCCAGTACTTC. The chain carries TRBV20-1 and TRBJ2-5; the match to TRBD2 covers 13 bases. From germline, CDR1 is DFQATT and CDR2 SNEGSKA (reference sequence). CDR3 size: 18 residues. V lost 1 base and J lost 0; bases outside the gene matches: 8.

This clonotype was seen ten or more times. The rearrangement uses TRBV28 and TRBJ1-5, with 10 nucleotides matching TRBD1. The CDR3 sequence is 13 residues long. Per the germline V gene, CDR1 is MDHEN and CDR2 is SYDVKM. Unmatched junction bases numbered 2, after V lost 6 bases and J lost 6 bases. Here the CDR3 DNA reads TGTGCCAGCAGACGGACAGGGGGTCAGCCCCAGCATTTT. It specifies CASRRTGGQPQHF.

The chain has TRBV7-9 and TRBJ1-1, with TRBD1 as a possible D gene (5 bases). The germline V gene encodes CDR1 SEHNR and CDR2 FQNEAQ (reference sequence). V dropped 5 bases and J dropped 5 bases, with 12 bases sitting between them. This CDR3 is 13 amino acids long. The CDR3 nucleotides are TGTGCCAGCAGCCCCCAGGGTACGACTGAAGCTTTCTTT. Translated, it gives CASSPQGTTEAFF.

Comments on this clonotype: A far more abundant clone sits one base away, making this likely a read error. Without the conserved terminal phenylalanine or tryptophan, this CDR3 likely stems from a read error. The CDR3 reads CASSSQVPPGETQYL. Here the CDR3 DNA reads TGTGCCAGCAGCTCCCAGGTGCCACCCGGGGAGACCCAGTACCTC. The V and J genes are TRBV11-2 and TRBJ2-5; D is ambiguous. Germline V lookup: CDR1 SGHAT, CDR2 FQNNGV. V was clipped by 4 bases and J by 5 bases, with 17 bases between them. CDR3 size: 15 residues.

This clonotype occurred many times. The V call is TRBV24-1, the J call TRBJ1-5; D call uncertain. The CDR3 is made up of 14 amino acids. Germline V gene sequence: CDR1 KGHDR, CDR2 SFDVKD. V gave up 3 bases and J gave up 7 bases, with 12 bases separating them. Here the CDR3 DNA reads TGTGCCACCAGTGATGAGGGCCGTTGGCAGCCCCAGCATTTT. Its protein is CATSDEGRWQPQHF.

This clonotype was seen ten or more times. The CDR3 reads CASSSRTLQPYF. The CDR3 nucleotides read TGTGCCAGCAGTTCTCGGACCCTGCAGCCGTACTTC. The rearrangement joins TRBV28 to TRBJ2-7; no reliable D call. Trimming cost V 4 bases and J 12 bases, with 16 bases left between them. Looked up from germline, CDR1 is MDHEN and CDR2 is SYDVKM. The CDR3 loop spans 12 amino acids. The full variable domain, in which reference TRBV28 and TRBJ2-7 provide the parts outside the CDR3, is DVKVTQSSRYLVKRTGEKVFLECVQDMDHENMFWYRQDPGLGLRLIYFSYDVKMKEKGDIPEGYSVSREKKERFSLILESASTNQTSMYLCASSSRTLQPYFGPGTRLTVT.

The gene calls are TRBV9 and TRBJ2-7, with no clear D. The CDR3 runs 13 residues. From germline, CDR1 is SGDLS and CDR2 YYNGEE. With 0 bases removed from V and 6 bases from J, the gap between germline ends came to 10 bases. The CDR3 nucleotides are TGTGCCAGCAGCGTAGGCTCCTGGGGCGAGCAGTACTTC. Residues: CASSVGSWGEQYF.

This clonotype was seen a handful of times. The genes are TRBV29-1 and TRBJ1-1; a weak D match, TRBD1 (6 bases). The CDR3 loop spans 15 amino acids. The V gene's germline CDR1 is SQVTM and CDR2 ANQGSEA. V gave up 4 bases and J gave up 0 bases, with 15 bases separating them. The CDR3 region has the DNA TGCAGCGTTGCGGGCAGCGGGGGCCTGAACACTGAAGCTTTCTTT. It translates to CSVAGSGGLNTEAFF.

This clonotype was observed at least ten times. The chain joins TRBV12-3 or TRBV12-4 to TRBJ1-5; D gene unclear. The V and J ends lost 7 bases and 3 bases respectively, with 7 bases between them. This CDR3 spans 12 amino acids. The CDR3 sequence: CASNNPNQPQHF. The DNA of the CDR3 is TGTGCCAGCAACAATCCCAATCAGCCCCAGCATTTT.

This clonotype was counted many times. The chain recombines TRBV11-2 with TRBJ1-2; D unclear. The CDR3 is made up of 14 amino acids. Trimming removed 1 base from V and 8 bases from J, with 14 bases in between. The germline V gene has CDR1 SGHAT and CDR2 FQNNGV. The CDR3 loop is CASSLGWNHEGYTF. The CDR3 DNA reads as TGTGCCAGCAGCTTAGGTTGGAACCATGAAGGCTACACCTTC.